This T cell receptor beta chain was identified during a study of blood T cells in healthy people across ages. Study-level findings and limits: Estimates of diversity drawn from one million T cells were considered underestimates. It was the long-lived donors that had more naive CD4+ cells and higher diversity than aged donors. Across the age range, TCR beta diversity per million T cells fell in a roughly linear way.

A second PCR of about 6 to 12 cycles used a sample-barcoded 5' primer and a J-beta primer mix. Through a template-switch adaptor with 12 random nucleotides, each cDNA molecule received a tag. TCRdb reanalysed the 5' RACE reads using MiXCR and keeps one entry per CDR3 protein. Of about 1.6 million distinct CDR3 sequences listed, roughly 30% are singletons. Comment on this clonotype: What it recognizes is unknown.

The sequence derives from a woman in her 30s in good health. The sequencing input was blood.

The DNA for the CDR3 is TGTGCCAGCGATCTCGCTAGCGGTTGGTCCTACAATGAGCAGTTCTTC. This sequence encodes CASDLASGWSYNEQFF. The chain carries TRBV7-9 and TRBJ2-1; 7 bases are shared with TRBD2. Germline CDR1 reads SEHNR; CDR2 reads FQNEAQ (reference sequence). The CDR3 covers 16 residues. The trim removed 8 bases at V and 1 base at J, leaving 11 bases unmatched.